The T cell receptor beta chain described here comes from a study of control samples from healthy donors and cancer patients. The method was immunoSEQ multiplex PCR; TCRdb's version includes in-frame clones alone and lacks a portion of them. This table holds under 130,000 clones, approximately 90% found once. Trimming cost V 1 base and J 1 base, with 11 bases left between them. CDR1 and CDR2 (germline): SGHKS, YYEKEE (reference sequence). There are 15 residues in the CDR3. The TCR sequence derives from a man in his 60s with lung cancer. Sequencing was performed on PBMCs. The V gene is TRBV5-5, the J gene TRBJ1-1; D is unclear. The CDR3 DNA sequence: TGTGCCAGCAGCTTGCTGGGGAACCAGAACACTGAAGCTTTCTTT. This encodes CASSLLGNQNTEAFF.